This TCR beta chain was found in a study of blood T cell repertoires in COVID-19 (dated by TCRdb to the early 2020s). Broadly, across the study: Collaborator samples came from the United States, Italy and Spain and covered acute and convalescent phases of COVID-19. The prospective study material was composed of cDNA or gDNA derived from T cells, B-cell-depleted T cells, or PBMCs. The dataset comprised deeply sampled blood TCRbeta repertoires from subjects exposed to, actively infected with, or recovered from COVID-19. The repertoires were made available in a free public database intended to serve as a resource for research on the immune response to SARS-CoV-2. Samples came from the ongoing ImmuneRACE study (first 160 participants) plus 1,254 subjects from 6 global collaborators. Sample metadata almost always included a de-identified subject ID, COVID-19 status, age in years and sex. HLA class I and class II types, where available, came from metadata supplied by the sample provider rather than from assay-based typing. What the study reported, not specific to this receptor: The quantity of clinical and demographic metadata differed by source and by participant and was supplied without curation.

This clone was found a few times. Its antigen remains unidentified. No qualities accompany the bases; no much larger clone lies one base away. Whole blood was collected in K2EDTA tubes by collaborating institutions according to the institutions' own protocols. For TCRbeta analysis, collaborators shipped samples as frozen whole blood, isolated PBMCs, or DNA extracted from either of those sample types. TCRbeta CDR3 regions were amplified from genomic DNA using the immunoSEQ Assay, a bias-controlled multiplex PCR. In the original analysis: The number of nucleated cells in each sample was estimated by amplification of reference gene primers within the assay. To quantify the absolute abundance of each unique TCRbeta CDR3 rearrangement, sequence reads were collapsed and filtered. Productive Simpson clonality was computed per sample as the square root of Simpson's diversity index over productive rearrangements. Not all clones reach the TCRdb copy of this immuneACCESS table, which keeps in-frame sequences only. Checked studies attribute under half of the gap to unresolved V genes and leave the rest unexplained. V and J calls and clone size are given by that table; D and trimming were obtained from the DNA. The sample table holds 150,000 to 200,000 clones, of which around 67% were seen once. Under 3.5% of the sample lies in the top ten.

From the cysteine through the phenylalanine, the CDR3 covers 17 amino acids. Only CDR3 DNA remains: 51 bases, in frame from the first base. Trimming at the junction amounts to 4 bases on V and 4 bases on J, and the germline ends lie 22 bases apart. Based on the germline V gene, the CDR1 and CDR2 sequences are SGHTA and FQGTGA. Input material: peripheral blood. The TCR originated in a woman older than 75 with acute or convalescent COVID-19. Recombination joined TRBV7-3 with TRBJ1-1; the best D guess is TRBD1, with 6 bases matching. The CDR3 protein: CASSYRLVQGSATEAFF. In nucleotides, the sequence is TGTGCCAGCAGCTACCGTTTAGTACAGGGTTCGGCCACTGAAGCTTTCTTT.